This T cell receptor beta chain is drawn from a study of CD8+CD57+ T cells in acquired aplastic anemia. For the study at large: DNA from sorted CD4+ and CD8+ cells averaged about 3.2 ug.

General study results and limits: Roughly 27 shared CD8+ CDR3s appeared highly expressed within patients' immunodominant clones.

This clonotype was seen at least ten times. Its specificity is not known. Genomic DNA templated the TCR beta VDJ and CDR3 profiling. TCRdb passed the reads through MiXCR, listing each CDR3 protein once. The sample consists of about 180,000 distinct CDR3 sequences, approximately 48% of them appearing once. Sequenced patients had shown CD8+CD57+ cell expansion by flow cytometry. With no exception, the patients had severe acquired aplastic anemia. At the time of blood sampling, patients had not yet received any therapy. Trimming shortened V by 7 bases and J by 6 bases, and 13 bases separated the two germline ends. This CDR3 has 13 residues.

The chain has TRBV12-3 or TRBV12-4 and TRBJ2-1; D tentatively fits TRBD1 or TRBD2 (5 bases each). The source of this sequence is a human donor with aplastic anemia. Sequencing was carried out using sorted CD4+, CD8+, or CD8+CD57+ T cells (not recorded which) from PBMCs. The CDR3 here is CASTLGVINEQFF. CDR3 sequence (DNA): TGTGCCAGCACCTTGGGGGTTATCAATGAGCAGTTCTTC.